This T cell receptor (beta chain) derives from a study of PD-L1 blockade in urothelial cancer. The time point denotes: peripheral blood 6 weeks after treatment start. Germline V gene sequence: CDR1 MDHEN, CDR2 SYDVKM. Trimming removed 4 bases from V and 0 bases from J, with 6 bases in between. This CDR3 is built from 14 residues. Only in-frame clones appear in the TCRdb table, and some are missing; sequencing was by immunoSEQ multiplex PCR. This table holds around 120,000 clones, around 88% found once. The clonotype comes from a man in his 60s with urothelial cancer. The chain has TRBV28 and TRBJ1-4; D might be TRBD1 (6 bases). The sequencing used PBMCs, collected around atezolizumab (anti-PD-L1) treatment. The chain's CDR3 is CASSWDTTNEKLFF. CDR3 in DNA: TGTGCCAGCAGTTGGGACACAACTAATGAAAAACTGTTTTTT.